The source of this T cell receptor beta chain is a study of cytomegalovirus exposure and HLA in healthy donors. The PCR had 60 Vbeta and 13 Jbeta primers. This table comes from immunoSEQ multiplex PCR, and its TCRdb copy is limited to in-frame clones, with some not included. Seen in this sample are 95,000 to 150,000 clones; the ten most common clones hold around 3.9%. With 4 bases removed from V and 2 bases from J, the gap between germline ends came to 12 bases. The germline gives CDR1 MNHEY, CDR2 SVGAGI. The CDR3 consists of 15 residues. Donors in the study were healthy people who gave bone marrow. Whereas donors were nominally healthy upon sampling, unrecorded immune exposures were probable.

The sample consisted of PBMCs. V usage is TRBV6-5 and J usage is TRBJ2-4; D possibly corresponds to TRBD2 (5 bases). The sequence was collected from a man between 18 and 29 years old in good health and CMV-seronegative. For the CDR3, the DNA is TGTGCCAGCAGTTCTGAGGGCGCGACCAAAAACATTCAGTACTTC. Amino acid sequence: CASSSEGATKNIQYF.